The rows below give T cell receptor beta chains drawn from one sample of a study of T cell responses to AZD1222 COVID-19 vaccine. Generated by immunoSEQ multiplex PCR, the TCRdb table keeps only in-frame clones and is missing some. Of more than 250,000 clones in the sample, approximately 95% were seen once. The source was peripheral blood, collected on day 0 of AZD1222 vaccination. The origin of the receptors is an adult in good health. Both conserved end residues are part of each CDR3.

v_call,cdr3_aa
TRBV6-2/TRBV6-3,CASSYSKEGAANSYEQYF
TRBV6-5,CASSYSGTGDYEQYF
TRBV6-5,CASSYKQGDGYTF
TRBV13,CASSPAGTDTQYF
TRBV5-6,CASSLAEGINGYTF
TRBV12-3/TRBV12-4,CASTMTDNQPQHF
TRBV27,CASKTDRGRIGELFF
TRBV12-3/TRBV12-4,CASSWTRWNEQFF
TRBV10-3,CAIREGAGGLETQYF
TRBV28,CASSLSRQSEAFF
TRBV27,CASSLRGSYEQYF
TRBV2,CASSRTYSYNEQFF
TRBV5-6,CVSGAGSGSPLHF
TRBV10-3,CAIRGGAGGNEQYF
TRBV13,CASSPGTSGHTQYF
TRBV6-5,CASSYSGYSGANVLTF
TRBV5-1,CASSLGDRNYGYTF
TRBV15,CATSKAPPGTSGRGETQYF
TRBV20-1,CSASSASGRRQYF
TRBV10-3,CAIRAGTGITDTQYF
TRBV18,CASSPGGSSYEQYF
TRBV18,CASSPFMGEEQFF
TRBV10-3,CATVQGLDTQETQYF
TRBV11-2,CASSSLGSPAYNEQFF
TRBV4-3,CASSQARGPGGANVLTF
TRBV7-3,CASSLAGLTGEQYF
TRBV2,CASSRSRNGNEQFF
TRBV4-1,CASSQEPQGPLGNTIYF
TRBV15,CATSRGRSTDTQYF
TRBV19,CASKREHTDTQYF
TRBV19,CASSPRTAATNEKLFF
TRBV5-4,CASSLGTPSSPLHF
TRBV30,CAWSHTRGQGHTSANTIYF
TRBV2,CASKRGTTYEQYF
TRBV18,CASSPGLPTYEQYF
TRBV15,CATSRDLGAGNTIYF
TRBV7-2,CASGALLNTEAFF